A selection of T cell receptor beta chains follows, all from one sample in a study of yellow fever vaccine responses in identical twins. TCRdb ran MiXCR on the RT-PCR reads and lists one entry per CDR3 protein. The sample includes around 20,000 distinct CDR3 sequences, about 56% of them seen just once. The sequenced sample was T cells from blood (PBMCs), unsorted or a sorted subset (not recorded which), obtained before or after yellow fever vaccination (not recorded which). All receptors derive from a woman younger than 35 who received the yellow fever vaccine. The CDR3 runs from the conserved cysteine through the conserved F or W. The D gene is left open where the match is weak. Size is stated for part of the rows, as once, few or many counts, or as a class when the clone is expanded.

d_gene	len	abundance	v_gene	j_gene	CDR3aa	CDR3nt
.	13	few	TRBV19	TRBJ2-7	CASSSGFSYEQYF	TGTGCCAGTAGTAGCGGGTTTTCCTACGAGCAGTACTTC
TRBD1	15	.	TRBV9	TRBJ1-3	CASSVSGQGANTIYF	TGTGCCAGCAGCGTATCGGGACAGGGGGCGAACACCATATATTTT
.	13	.	TRBV29-1	TRBJ1-2	CSVLKQEADGYTF	TGCAGCGTCCTCAAGCAGGAGGCGGATGGCTACACCTTC
TRBD1	16	.	TRBV28	TRBJ1-2	CASSSPPGQQNYGYTF	TGTGCCAGCAGCTCCCCACCGGGACAGCAGAACTATGGCTACACCTTC
TRBD1	14	.	TRBV2	TRBJ1-2	CASDGQGGNYGYTF	TGTGCCAGCGACGGACAGGGTGGAAACTATGGCTACACCTTC
.	14	.	TRBV20-1	TRBJ2-7	CSAPGVARGYEQYF	TGCAGTGCCCCGGGAGTAGCAAGGGGCTACGAGCAGTACTTC
.	15	.	TRBV24-1	TRBJ2-5	CATSDSTGRMETQYF	TGTGCCACCAGTGATTCGACAGGGAGGATGGAGACCCAGTACTTC
.	12	few	TRBV11-1	TRBJ2-1	CASSLVSDEQFF	TGTGCCAGCAGCTTAGTTTCCGATGAGCAGTTCTTC
.	15	.	TRBV18	TRBJ1-3	CASSPAGVSGNTIYF	TGTGCCAGCTCACCCGCAGGGGTCTCTGGAAACACCATATATTTT
.	12	few	TRBV29-1	TRBJ1-1	CSVSNRERGAFF	TGCAGCGTCTCCAACAGGGAACGGGGAGCTTTCTTT
.	14	medium-sized	TRBV11-3	TRBJ1-2	CASSLGASNYGYTF	TGTGCCAGCAGCTTAGGCGCAAGTAACTATGGCTACACCTTC
.	14	.	TRBV5-6	TRBJ1-5	CASSLRENHQPQHF	TGTGCCAGCAGCTTGAGGGAGAATCATCAGCCCCAGCATTTT
.	17	.	TRBV11-2	TRBJ2-5	CASSGGRTLYLGETQYF	TGTGCCAGCAGCGGGGGTAGGACACTTTACTTAGGGGAGACCCAGTACTTC
.	13	.	TRBV19	TRBJ1-1	CASSINPNTEAFF	TGTGCCAGTAGTATAAACCCTAACACTGAAGCTTTCTTT
.	13	.	TRBV12-3/TRBV12-4	TRBJ1-1	CASSFPMNTEAFF	TGTGCCAGCAGTTTTCCGATGAACACTGAAGCTTTCTTT
TRBD1	14	.	TRBV20-1	TRBJ1-1	CSAKPQGAGTEAFF	TGCAGTGCTAAGCCCCAGGGGGCCGGAACTGAAGCTTTCTTT
.	15	.	TRBV25-1	TRBJ2-7	CASSSSGQMTYEQYF	TGTGCCAGCAGTAGTTCTGGACAGATGACCTACGAGCAGTACTTC
TRBD1	16	.	TRBV6-1	TRBJ2-2	CASGTGQNANTGELFF	TGTGCCAGTGGGACAGGGCAGAACGCGAACACCGGGGAGCTGTTTTTT
TRBD1	15	.	TRBV18	TRBJ1-5	CASSREQGAGQPQHF	TGTGCCAGCTCACGAGAACAGGGGGCCGGTCAGCCCCAGCATTTT
.	14	.	TRBV4-2	TRBJ2-1	CASSPTSGKGEQFF	TGTGCCAGCAGCCCCACTAGTGGGAAAGGTGAGCAGTTCTTC
.	15	few	TRBV27	TRBJ1-5	CASSLLAVSNQPQHF	TGTGCCAGCAGTTTACTGGCAGTCAGCAATCAGCCCCAGCATTTT
TRBD1	15	.	TRBV7-9	TRBJ1-2	CASSSLDRGLYGYTF	TGTGCCAGCAGCTCGCTGGACAGGGGGTTATATGGCTACACCTTC
.	11	few	TRBV5-1	TRBJ2-5	CASRQEETQYF	TGCGCCAGTCGACAAGAAGAGACCCAGTACTTC
.	15	.	TRBV20-1	TRBJ2-3	CSASRGTLFSDTQYF	TGCAGTGCTAGTCGGGGAACCCTGTTCTCCGATACGCAGTATTTT
.	10	.	TRBV29-1	TRBJ2-1	CSVRYNEQFF	TGCAGCGTTCGCTACAATGAGCAGTTCTTC
TRBD1	15	.	TRBV4-2	TRBJ2-2	CASSLWTGGTGELFF	TGTGCCAGCAGCCTTTGGACAGGGGGCACCGGGGAGCTGTTTTTT
TRBD1	15	few	TRBV7-9	TRBJ2-2	CASRPPGQGTGELFF	TGTGCCAGCAGACCTCCGGGACAGGGGACCGGGGAGCTGTTTTTT
.	15	.	TRBV11-3	TRBJ2-1	CATPHGDWDYNEQFF	TGTGCCACGCCCCACGGGGACTGGGATTACAATGAGCAGTTCTTC
.	11	.	TRBV14	TRBJ1-2	CASRQTFGYTF	TGTGCCAGCAGACAGACGTTTGGCTACACCTTC
TRBD2	14	.	TRBV6-1	TRBJ2-3	CASSLAGVRDTQYF	TGTGCCAGCAGTCTAGCGGGAGTTCGCGATACGCAGTATTTT
.	17	.	TRBV4-3	TRBJ2-3	CASSQDLPGRVTDTQYF	TGCGCCAGCAGCCAAGATCTGCCAGGGAGAGTCACAGATACGCAGTATTTT
.	12	.	TRBV11-1	TRBJ1-2	CASSTPGAGYTF	TGTGCCAGCAGCACCCCTGGGGCTGGCTACACCTTC
TRBD1	16	.	TRBV18	TRBJ1-1	CASSPRPGQGGTEAFF	TGTGCCAGCTCACCACGACCAGGACAGGGCGGAACTGAAGCTTTCTTT
TRBD1	14	.	TRBV6-1	TRBJ2-1	CASSRQGGYNEQFF	TGTGCCAGCAGTCGACAGGGGGGGTACAATGAGCAGTTCTTC
TRBD2	15	.	TRBV2	TRBJ2-1	CASSPLAGGPGEQFF	TGTGCCAGCAGTCCCCTAGCGGGAGGGCCAGGTGAGCAGTTCTTC
.	14	few	TRBV7-6	TRBJ2-7	CASSLSGPTYEQYF	TGTGCCAGCAGCTTATCCGGCCCCACCTACGAGCAGTACTTC
.	16	.	TRBV28	TRBJ2-3	CASSSPGLSDTDTQYF	TGTGCCAGCAGCTCTCCGGGACTCAGTGACACAGATACGCAGTATTTT
TRBD1	15	.	TRBV13	TRBJ2-5	CASLDWDSATETQYF	TGTGCCAGCTTAGACTGGGACAGTGCTACGGAGACCCAGTACTTC
.	13	.	TRBV6-1	TRBJ2-3	CASSPTETDTQYF	TGTGCCAGCAGTCCGACAGAAACAGATACGCAGTATTTT
.	15	.	TRBV20-1	TRBJ1-2	CSAIQWDLQNYGYTF	TGCAGTGCTATCCAGTGGGACTTACAGAACTATGGCTACACCTTC
.	16	.	TRBV20-1	TRBJ2-3	CSARGVAGQPTDTQYF	TGCAGTGCTAGAGGAGTGGCGGGACAGCCCACAGATACGCAGTATTTT
TRBD1	16	.	TRBV2	TRBJ2-3	CASSRWQGAGTDTQYF	TGTGCCAGCAGTAGGTGGCAGGGGGCGGGCACAGATACGCAGTATTTT
TRBD1	17	few	TRBV11-1	TRBJ2-3	CASSLADRGLATDTQYF	TGTGCCAGCAGCTTAGCGGACAGGGGACTTGCCACAGATACGCAGTATTTT
.	15	.	TRBV11-3	TRBJ2-7	CASSTVGTNVREQYF	TGTGCCAGCAGTACCGTGGGGACCAACGTTCGCGAGCAGTACTTC
.	12	.	TRBV11-2	TRBJ2-2	CASSRLTRELFF	TGTGCCAGCAGCAGACTCACCCGGGAGCTGTTTTTT
.	14	.	TRBV12-3/TRBV12-4	TRBJ1-3	CASSSTVSGNTIYF	TGTGCCAGCAGTTCGACAGTCTCTGGAAACACCATATATTTT